The rows below give T cell receptor beta chains drawn from one sample of a study of blood T cells in healthy people across ages. TCRdb passed the 5' RACE reads through MiXCR, listing each CDR3 protein once. The sample has fewer than 1,200,000 distinct CDR3 sequences, roughly 24% seen once. These data also formed part of another study, on T cells of mothers and their children.

Sequencing was carried out using blood. Receptors were obtained from a girl under 10 years old in good health. The CDR3 runs from the conserved cysteine through the conserved F or W. Each record gives: clone size, D gene, J gene, V gene, CDR3 protein, CDR3 DNA. A D gene is named only where the DNA matches it firmly. Clone size is stated in some rows and not others, as once, few, many or a class when expanded.

abundance: few
d_gene: -
j_gene: TRBJ2-2
v_gene: TRBV4-1
CDR3aa: CASERIKNTGELFF
CDR3nt: TGCGCCAGCGAGCGGATAAAGAACACCGGGGAGCTGTTTTTT

abundance: -
d_gene: -
j_gene: TRBJ2-7
v_gene: TRBV6-1
CDR3aa: CASSGIQYEQYF
CDR3nt: TGTGCCAGCAGTGGGATCCAATACGAGCAGTACTTC

abundance: -
d_gene: -
j_gene: TRBJ1-2
v_gene: TRBV24-1
CDR3aa: CATSDSTNRTGYTF
CDR3nt: TGTGCCACCAGTGATTCCACAAACAGGACCGGCTACACCTTC

abundance: -
d_gene: TRBD2
j_gene: TRBJ2-7
v_gene: TRBV7-9
CDR3aa: CASSPPNSGGSLEQYF
CDR3nt: TGTGCCAGCAGCCCACCTAATAGCGGGGGGTCCCTCGAGCAGTACTTC

abundance: -
d_gene: TRBD1
j_gene: TRBJ1-6
v_gene: TRBV3-1
CDR3aa: CASSPTSGQGTSPLHF
CDR3nt: TGTGCCAGCAGCCCGACCTCGGGACAGGGTACTTCACCCCTCCACTTT

abundance: few
d_gene: -
j_gene: TRBJ2-5
v_gene: TRBV9
CDR3aa: CASSVGGRAYEETQYF
CDR3nt: TGTGCCAGCAGCGTAGGGGGCAGGGCCTATGAAGAGACCCAGTACTTC

abundance: few
d_gene: -
j_gene: TRBJ1-6
v_gene: TRBV2
CDR3aa: CASRADRFNSPLHF
CDR3nt: TGTGCCAGCAGGGCGGACAGATTTAATTCACCCCTCCACTTT

abundance: few
d_gene: -
j_gene: TRBJ1-1
v_gene: TRBV7-2
CDR3aa: CASSSRALQSEAFF
CDR3nt: TGTGCCAGCAGCTCGAGGGCCCTACAGTCTGAAGCTTTCTTT

abundance: once
d_gene: -
j_gene: TRBJ2-4
v_gene: TRBV6-1
CDR3aa: CASSDFKGMIRYIQYF
CDR3nt: TGTGCCAGCAGTGACTTCAAGGGGATGATACGGTACATTCAGTACTTC

abundance: -
d_gene: -
j_gene: TRBJ2-7
v_gene: TRBV3-1
CDR3aa: CASSQLSSQYEQYF
CDR3nt: TGTGCCAGCAGCCAACTCTCGTCCCAATACGAGCAGTACTTC

abundance: few
d_gene: -
j_gene: TRBJ2-5
v_gene: TRBV4-3
CDR3aa: CASSQNGQKQETQYF
CDR3nt: TGCGCCAGCAGCCAAAACGGACAGAAGCAAGAGACCCAGTACTTC

abundance: -
d_gene: -
j_gene: TRBJ1-5
v_gene: TRBV29-1
CDR3aa: CSVAEWGNQPQHF
CDR3nt: TGCAGCGTAGCCGAGTGGGGTAATCAGCCCCAGCATTTT

abundance: -
d_gene: TRBD1
j_gene: TRBJ1-2
v_gene: TRBV5-1
CDR3aa: CASSSGQGENYGYTF
CDR3nt: TGCGCCAGCAGCTCCGGACAGGGGGAGAACTATGGCTACACCTTC

abundance: -
d_gene: -
j_gene: TRBJ2-4
v_gene: TRBV4-1
CDR3aa: CASSQNVGNIQYF
CDR3nt: TGCGCCAGCAGCCAAAACGTGGGAAACATTCAGTACTTC

abundance: -
d_gene: -
j_gene: TRBJ2-7
v_gene: TRBV7-8
CDR3aa: CASSSYSSGQSSYEQYF
CDR3nt: TGTGCCAGCAGCTCTTATTCTTCAGGGCAGAGCTCCTACGAGCAGTACTTC

abundance: -
d_gene: -
j_gene: TRBJ2-6
v_gene: TRBV20-1
CDR3aa: CSARITGKVSGANVLTF
CDR3nt: TGCAGTGCCAGAATCACAGGGAAGGTCTCTGGGGCCAACGTCCTGACTTTC

abundance: few
d_gene: -
j_gene: TRBJ2-7
v_gene: TRBV9
CDR3aa: CASSAQLTSPSYEQYF
CDR3nt: TGTGCCAGCAGCGCCCAATTGACTAGTCCTTCCTACGAGCAGTACTTC

abundance: -
d_gene: -
j_gene: TRBJ2-5
v_gene: TRBV27
CDR3aa: CASSYYSGGETQYF
CDR3nt: TGTGCCAGCAGTTATTACAGCGGAGGAGAGACCCAGTACTTC

abundance: few
d_gene: TRBD1
j_gene: TRBJ2-4
v_gene: TRBV6-1
CDR3aa: CASSELGTVAKNIQYF
CDR3nt: TGTGCCAGCAGTGAACTCGGGACAGTAGCCAAAAACATTCAGTACTTC

abundance: few
d_gene: -
j_gene: TRBJ2-4
v_gene: TRBV5-1
CDR3aa: CASSLGTGLENIQYF
CDR3nt: TGCGCCAGCAGCTTGGGTACAGGGCTGGAAAACATTCAGTACTTC

abundance: few
d_gene: TRBD2
j_gene: TRBJ2-1
v_gene: TRBV7-9
CDR3aa: CASSPRAGVYNEQFF
CDR3nt: TGTGCCAGCAGCCCGAGGGCGGGGGTCTACAATGAGCAGTTCTTC

abundance: -
d_gene: TRBD1
j_gene: TRBJ2-7
v_gene: TRBV9
CDR3aa: CASSDDQTGGDEQYF
CDR3nt: TGTGCCAGCAGCGATGACCAGACAGGGGGCGACGAGCAGTACTTC

abundance: -
d_gene: -
j_gene: TRBJ2-7
v_gene: TRBV27
CDR3aa: CASSLSGTNPHEQYF
CDR3nt: TGTGCCAGCAGTTTATCGGGGACAAATCCCCACGAGCAGTACTTC

abundance: once
d_gene: -
j_gene: TRBJ2-5
v_gene: TRBV28
CDR3aa: CASTSTLQETQSF
CDR3nt: TGTGCCAGCACCTCGACATTGCAAGAGACCCAGTCCTTC

abundance: few
d_gene: -
j_gene: TRBJ2-7
v_gene: TRBV6-2/TRBV6-3
CDR3aa: CASSDGDYEQYF
CDR3nt: TGTGCCAGCAGCGACGGGGACTACGAGCAGTACTTC

abundance: -
d_gene: -
j_gene: TRBJ1-3
v_gene: TRBV29-1
CDR3aa: CSVEDSRVRNTIYF
CDR3nt: TGCAGCGTTGAAGATTCAAGGGTTAGAAACACCATATATTTT

abundance: -
d_gene: -
j_gene: TRBJ2-1
v_gene: TRBV2
CDR3aa: CASRSSGYEQFF
CDR3nt: TGTGCCAGCAGGAGCTCCGGGTATGAGCAGTTCTTC

abundance: -
d_gene: -
j_gene: TRBJ2-7
v_gene: TRBV29-1
CDR3aa: CSVWAGVPRNLGLYEQYF
CDR3nt: TGCAGCGTTTGGGCTGGTGTCCCCCGGAATTTAGGGCTCTACGAGCAGTACTTC

abundance: -
d_gene: -
j_gene: TRBJ1-3
v_gene: TRBV7-4
CDR3aa: CASSADGPYGTGNTIYF
CDR3nt: TGTGCCAGCAGCGCGGACGGCCCTTATGGAACTGGAAACACCATATATTTT

abundance: -
d_gene: -
j_gene: TRBJ2-5
v_gene: TRBV5-1
CDR3aa: CASSFGVAGNLETQYF
CDR3nt: TGCGCCAGCAGCTTCGGAGTGGCAGGGAATTTGGAGACCCAGTACTTC

abundance: -
d_gene: -
j_gene: TRBJ1-1
v_gene: TRBV20-1
CDR3aa: CSAPRAGSTEAFF
CDR3nt: TGCAGTGCTCCTAGGGCGGGGAGCACTGAAGCTTTCTTT

abundance: -
d_gene: TRBD1
j_gene: TRBJ1-5
v_gene: TRBV9
CDR3aa: CASGQGDQPQHF
CDR3nt: TGTGCCAGCGGACAGGGGGATCAGCCCCAGCATTTT

abundance: -
d_gene: TRBD1
j_gene: TRBJ1-1
v_gene: TRBV12-3/TRBV12-4
CDR3aa: CASIVTGKYTEAFF
CDR3nt: TGTGCCAGCATTGTGACAGGGAAGTACACTGAAGCTTTCTTT

abundance: -
d_gene: TRBD2
j_gene: TRBJ2-3
v_gene: TRBV5-6
CDR3aa: CASSLVSSGGWTDTQYF
CDR3nt: TGTGCCAGCAGCTTGGTGTCTAGCGGGGGGTGGACAGATACGCAGTATTTT

abundance: few
d_gene: TRBD1
j_gene: TRBJ1-2
v_gene: TRBV2
CDR3aa: CASRQAGGADYGYTF
CDR3nt: TGTGCCAGCAGACAAGCAGGGGGCGCAGACTATGGCTACACCTTC

abundance: -
d_gene: TRBD1
j_gene: TRBJ1-2
v_gene: TRBV29-1
CDR3aa: CSVEGVRRGHNYGYTF
CDR3nt: TGCAGCGTTGAAGGGGTCCGCAGGGGGCATAACTATGGCTACACCTTC

abundance: few
d_gene: -
j_gene: TRBJ1-5
v_gene: TRBV2
CDR3aa: CASNVLGQPQHF
CDR3nt: TGTGCCAGCAACGTCTTGGGGCAGCCCCAGCATTTT